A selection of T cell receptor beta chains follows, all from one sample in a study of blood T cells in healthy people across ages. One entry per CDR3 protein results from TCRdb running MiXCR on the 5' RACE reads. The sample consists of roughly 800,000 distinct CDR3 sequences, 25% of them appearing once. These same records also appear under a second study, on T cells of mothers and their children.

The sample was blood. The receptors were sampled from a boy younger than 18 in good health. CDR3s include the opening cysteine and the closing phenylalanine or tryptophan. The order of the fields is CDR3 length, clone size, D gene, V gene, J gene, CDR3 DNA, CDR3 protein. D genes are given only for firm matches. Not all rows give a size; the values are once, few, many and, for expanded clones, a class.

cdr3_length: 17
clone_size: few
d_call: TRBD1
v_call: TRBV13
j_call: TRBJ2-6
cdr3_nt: TGTGCCAGCAGTTCGGGACAGGGGGTCTCTGGGGCCAACGTCCTGACTTTC
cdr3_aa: CASSSGQGVSGANVLTF

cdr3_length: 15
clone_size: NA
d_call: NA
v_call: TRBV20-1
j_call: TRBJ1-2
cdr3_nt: TGCAGTGCTAGTCCGCGCGGTGCGGGAGGCTATGGCTACACCTTC
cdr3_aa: CSASPRGAGGYGYTF

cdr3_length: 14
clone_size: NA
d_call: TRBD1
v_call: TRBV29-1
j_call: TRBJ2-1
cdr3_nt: TGCAGCGTGATGGGACAGGGAAACTACAATGAGCAGTTCTTC
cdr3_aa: CSVMGQGNYNEQFF

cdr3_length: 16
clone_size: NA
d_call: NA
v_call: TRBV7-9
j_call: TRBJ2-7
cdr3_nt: TGTGCCAGCAGCCACGGAGGAGGGACTGATCCCTACGAGCAGTACTTC
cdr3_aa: CASSHGGGTDPYEQYF

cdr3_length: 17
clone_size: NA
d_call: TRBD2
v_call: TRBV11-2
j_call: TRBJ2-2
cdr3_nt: TGTGCCAGCAGCTTAGATTTGCGGGGGGGAAGCACCGGGGAGCTGTTTTTT
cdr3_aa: CASSLDLRGGSTGELFF

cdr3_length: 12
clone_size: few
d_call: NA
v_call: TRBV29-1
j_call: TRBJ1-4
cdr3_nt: TGCAGCGCCCCAGACAGTAATGAGAAACTGTTTTTT
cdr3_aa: CSAPDSNEKLFF

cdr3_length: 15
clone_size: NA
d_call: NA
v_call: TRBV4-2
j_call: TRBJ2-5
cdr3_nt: TGTGCCAGCAGCCAAGAGGACGGCGGGCAAGAGACCCAGTACTTC
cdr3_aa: CASSQEDGGQETQYF

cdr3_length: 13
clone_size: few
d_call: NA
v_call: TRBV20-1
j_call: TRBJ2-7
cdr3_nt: TGCAGTGCGAAGTCTTTTCTCTCCTACGAGCAGTACTTC
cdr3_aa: CSAKSFLSYEQYF

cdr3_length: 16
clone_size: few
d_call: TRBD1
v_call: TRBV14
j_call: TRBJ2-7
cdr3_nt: TGTGCCAGCAGCGCCTCGACAGGGCTCAATGCCTACGAGCAGTACTTC
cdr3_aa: CASSASTGLNAYEQYF

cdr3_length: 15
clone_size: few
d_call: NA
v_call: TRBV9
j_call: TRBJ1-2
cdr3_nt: TGTGCCAGCAGCAAGCACTTCGACGTAATCTATGGCTACACCTTC
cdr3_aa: CASSKHFDVIYGYTF

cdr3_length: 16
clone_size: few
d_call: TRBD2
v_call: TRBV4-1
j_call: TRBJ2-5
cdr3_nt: TGCGCCAGCAGCCAAGAGCGGCTAGCGGGAGTTCAGACCCAGTACTTC
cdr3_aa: CASSQERLAGVQTQYF

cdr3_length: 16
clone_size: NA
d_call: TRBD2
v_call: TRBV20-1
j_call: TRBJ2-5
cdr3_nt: TGCAGTGCTAGGCCGCCGACTAGCGGGAGTCGAGAGACCCAGTACTTC
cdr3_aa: CSARPPTSGSRETQYF

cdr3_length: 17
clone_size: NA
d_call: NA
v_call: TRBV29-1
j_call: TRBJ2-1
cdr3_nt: TGCAGCGTTCGGGGGACGATATTGGGGAGCTCCTACAATGAGCAGTTCTTC
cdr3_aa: CSVRGTILGSSYNEQFF

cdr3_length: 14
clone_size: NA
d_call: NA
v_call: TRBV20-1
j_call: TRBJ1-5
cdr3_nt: TGCAGTGCTAGATCGCGAGGGGGGAATCAGCCCCAGCATTTT
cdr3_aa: CSARSRGGNQPQHF

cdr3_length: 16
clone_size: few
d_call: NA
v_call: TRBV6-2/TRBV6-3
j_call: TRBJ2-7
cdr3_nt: TGTGCCAGCAGTTACTACGGGGAGGAGATAGGAGACGAGCAGTACTTC
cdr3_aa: CASSYYGEEIGDEQYF

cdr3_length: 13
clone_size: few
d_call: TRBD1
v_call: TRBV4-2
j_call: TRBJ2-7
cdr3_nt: TGTGCCAGCAGCCAACCAGGGGGCGCCGAGCAGTACTTC
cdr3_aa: CASSQPGGAEQYF

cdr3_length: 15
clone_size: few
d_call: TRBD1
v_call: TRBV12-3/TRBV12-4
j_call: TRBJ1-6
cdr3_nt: TGTGCCAGCAGTTCCGGGGGGACAGTAGGTCCACCCCTCCACTTT
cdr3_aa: CASSSGGTVGPPLHF

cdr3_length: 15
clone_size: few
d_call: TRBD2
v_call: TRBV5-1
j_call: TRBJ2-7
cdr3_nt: TGCGCCAGCAGCTGGGCGACTAGCGGGAGTGACGAGCAGTACTTC
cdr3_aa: CASSWATSGSDEQYF

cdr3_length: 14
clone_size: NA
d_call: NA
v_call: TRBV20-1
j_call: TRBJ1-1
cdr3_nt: TGCAGTGCTAGGTCAGGTTCAGGGAACACTGAAGCTTTCTTT
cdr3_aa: CSARSGSGNTEAFF

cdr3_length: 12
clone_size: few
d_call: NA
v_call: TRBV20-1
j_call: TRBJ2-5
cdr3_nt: TGCAGTGGGTCGGGGACCCAAGAGACCCAGTACTTC
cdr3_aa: CSGSGTQETQYF

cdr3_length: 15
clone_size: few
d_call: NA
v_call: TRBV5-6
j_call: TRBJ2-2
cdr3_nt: TGTGCCAGCAGCTTCGGCAGGGGGGACACCGGGGAGCTGTTTTTT
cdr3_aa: CASSFGRGDTGELFF

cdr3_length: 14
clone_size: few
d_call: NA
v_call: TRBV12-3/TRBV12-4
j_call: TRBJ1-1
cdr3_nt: TGTGCCAGCAGTTTAGCGAGGGTGACTACTGAAGCTTTCTTT
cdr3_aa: CASSLARVTTEAFF

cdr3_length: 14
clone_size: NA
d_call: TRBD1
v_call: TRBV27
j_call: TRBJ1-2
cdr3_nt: TGTGCCAGCAGACCGGGACAGGGATCCCATGGCTACACCTTC
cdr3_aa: CASRPGQGSHGYTF

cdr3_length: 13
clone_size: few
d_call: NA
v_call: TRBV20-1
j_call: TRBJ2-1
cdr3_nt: TGCAGTGCTAGCGATTGGGATGACAATGAGCAGTTCTTC
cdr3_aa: CSASDWDDNEQFF

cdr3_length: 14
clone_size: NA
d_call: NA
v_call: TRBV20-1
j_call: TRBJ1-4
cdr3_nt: TGCAGTGCTCTCACGAAGGCTACTAATGAAAAACTGTTTTTT
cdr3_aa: CSALTKATNEKLFF

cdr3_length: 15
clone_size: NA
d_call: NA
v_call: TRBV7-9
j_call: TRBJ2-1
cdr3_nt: TGTGCCAGCAGCCAATTAGCGGAGGCCCCGGTGGAGCAGTTCTTC
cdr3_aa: CASSQLAEAPVEQFF

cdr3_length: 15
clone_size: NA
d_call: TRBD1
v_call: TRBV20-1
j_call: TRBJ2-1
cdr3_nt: TGCAGTGCAAGCCCCCCGGGACAGAGCTACAATGAGCAGTTCTTC
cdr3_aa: CSASPPGQSYNEQFF

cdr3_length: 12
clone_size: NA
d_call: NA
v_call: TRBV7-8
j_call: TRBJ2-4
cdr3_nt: TGTGCCAGCAGCCAGCTAGTAGACATTCAGTACTTC
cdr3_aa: CASSQLVDIQYF

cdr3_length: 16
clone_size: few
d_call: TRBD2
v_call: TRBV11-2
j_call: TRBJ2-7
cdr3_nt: TGTGCCAGCAGCTTAGTATTGCTAGCGGAAACCTACGAGCAGTACTTC
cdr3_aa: CASSLVLLAETYEQYF

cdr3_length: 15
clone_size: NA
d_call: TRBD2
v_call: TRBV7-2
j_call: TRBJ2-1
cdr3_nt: TGTGCCAGCAGCTTAACTAGCGGGCCCCACAATGAGCAGTTCTTC
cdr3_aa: CASSLTSGPHNEQFF

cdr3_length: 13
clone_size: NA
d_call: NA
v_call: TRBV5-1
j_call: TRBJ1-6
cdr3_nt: TGCGCCAGCAGGGATCAGGGGTATTCACCCCTCCACTTT
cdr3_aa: CASRDQGYSPLHF

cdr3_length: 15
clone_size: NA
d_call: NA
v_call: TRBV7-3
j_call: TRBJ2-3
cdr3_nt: TGTGCCAGCAGCTTAGGAAGGGGAGGCGGAGATACGCAGTATTTT
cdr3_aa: CASSLGRGGGDTQYF

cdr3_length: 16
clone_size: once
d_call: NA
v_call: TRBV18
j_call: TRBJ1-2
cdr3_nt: TGTGCCAGCTCACCGTCGAACAGGGTTCCCACAGGGGGCTACACCTTC
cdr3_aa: CASSPSNRVPTGGYTF

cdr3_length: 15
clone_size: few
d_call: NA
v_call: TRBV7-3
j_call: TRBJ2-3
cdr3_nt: TGTGCCAGCAGTTCGGGACTCGCCGGAAAGCAGTTCCAGTACTTT
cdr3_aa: CASSSGLAGKQFQYF

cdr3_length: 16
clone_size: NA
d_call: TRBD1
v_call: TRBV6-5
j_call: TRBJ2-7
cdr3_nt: TGTGCCAGCAGTTCTTTCTTTGACAGGGGATTTATCGAGCAGTACTTC
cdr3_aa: CASSSFFDRGFIEQYF

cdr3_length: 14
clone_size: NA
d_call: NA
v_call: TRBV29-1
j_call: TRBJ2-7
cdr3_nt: TGCAGCGTTGAAGCGACAGGTCTCGACTACGAGCAGTACTTC
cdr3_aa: CSVEATGLDYEQYF

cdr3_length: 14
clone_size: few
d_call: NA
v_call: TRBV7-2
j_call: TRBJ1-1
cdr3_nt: TGTGCCAGCAGTTTACAGGGCGGGGGCACTGAAGCTTTCTTT
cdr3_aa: CASSLQGGGTEAFF

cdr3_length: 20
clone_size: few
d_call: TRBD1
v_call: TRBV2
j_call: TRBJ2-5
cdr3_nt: TGTGCCAGCAGTGAAGCGGCACAGGGGGTGTTCATCTCGTACCAAGAGACCCAGTACTTC
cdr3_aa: CASSEAAQGVFISYQETQYF

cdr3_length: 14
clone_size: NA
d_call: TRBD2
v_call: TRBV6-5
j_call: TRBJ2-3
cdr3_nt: TGTGCCACCCCAAACGGGGGGGCGCGAGATACGCAGTATTTT
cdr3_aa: CATPNGGARDTQYF

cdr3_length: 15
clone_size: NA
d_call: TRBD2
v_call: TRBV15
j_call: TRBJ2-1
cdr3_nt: TGTGCCACCAGCAGAGGGACTAGCTCCTACAATGAGCAGTTCTTC
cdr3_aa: CATSRGTSSYNEQFF

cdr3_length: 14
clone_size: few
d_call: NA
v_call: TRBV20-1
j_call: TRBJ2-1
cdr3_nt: TGCAGTGCCCGGACAGAGCTTTGGTTTAATGAGCAGTTCTTC
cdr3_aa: CSARTELWFNEQFF

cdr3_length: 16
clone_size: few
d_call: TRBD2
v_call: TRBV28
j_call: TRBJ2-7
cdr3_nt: TGTGCCAGCAGGGGGACTAGCGGGGGGAGCTCCTACGAGCAGTACTTC
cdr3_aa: CASRGTSGGSSYEQYF

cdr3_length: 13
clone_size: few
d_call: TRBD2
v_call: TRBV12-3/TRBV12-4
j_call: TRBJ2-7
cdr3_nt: TGTGCCAGCAGTATGAGCGGGGTCTACGAGCAGTACTTC
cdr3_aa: CASSMSGVYEQYF

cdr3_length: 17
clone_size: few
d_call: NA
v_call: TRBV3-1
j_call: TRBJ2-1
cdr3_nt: TGTGCCAGCAGCCAAGGGCCTAGAGGTTCTATACACAATGAGCAGTTCTTC
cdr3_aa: CASSQGPRGSIHNEQFF

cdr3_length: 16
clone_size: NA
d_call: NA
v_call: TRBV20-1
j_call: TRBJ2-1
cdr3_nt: TGCAGTGCTCCGACCCCTCTAGCCGTCTTGTCTGGTGAGCAGTTCTTC
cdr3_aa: CSAPTPLAVLSGEQFF

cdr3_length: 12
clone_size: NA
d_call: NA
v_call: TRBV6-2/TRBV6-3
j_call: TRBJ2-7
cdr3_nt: TGTGCCAGCATTGGGGGGCCCTACGAGCAGTACTTC
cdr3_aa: CASIGGPYEQYF

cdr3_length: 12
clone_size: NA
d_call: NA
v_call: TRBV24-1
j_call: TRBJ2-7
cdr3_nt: TGTGCCACCAGTGACGCAGGGGCCGAGCAGTACTTC
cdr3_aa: CATSDAGAEQYF

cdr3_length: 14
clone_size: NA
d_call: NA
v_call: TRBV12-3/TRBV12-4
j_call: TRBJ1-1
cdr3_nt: TGTGCCAGCAGTTTAGCGACAGGTTTTACTGAAGCTTTCTTT
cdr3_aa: CASSLATGFTEAFF

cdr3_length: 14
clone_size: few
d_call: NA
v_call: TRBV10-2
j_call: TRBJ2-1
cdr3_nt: TGCGCCAGCAGTGCGGCCCCCGACGGCAATGAGCAGTTCTTC
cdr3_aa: CASSAAPDGNEQFF

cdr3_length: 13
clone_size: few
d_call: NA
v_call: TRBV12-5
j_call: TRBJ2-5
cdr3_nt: TGTGCTAGTGGCCCAGGGACCCAAGAGACCCAGTACTTC
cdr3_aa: CASGPGTQETQYF